The 24 T cell receptor beta chains below all came from one sample that was sequenced in a study of shared clonotypes between healthy human individuals (dated by TCRdb to 2020 to 2021). Library generation was performed with the immunoSEQ multiplex PCR assay. Here the immuneACCESS table is served through TCRdb, limited to in-frame sequences with V and J called. Missing clones are a known gap in these copies; in checked studies unresolved V genes cover under half, and the rest lacks a known reason. The sample table contains 1,500,000 or so clones; only one count was recorded for 98% of them. The top ten clones comprise around 0.38% of the sample. Sequenced: naive CD4+ T cells sorted from blood. The sample's cell subset or site, from its label and the paper: CD45RA+ positively selected. Every receptor here comes from a man aged 25-45 years in good health.

A note on this clone: The sample holds other DNA sequences that translate to the same CDR3. The rearrangement joins TRBV15 to TRBJ2-7; D remains ambiguous. Germline CDR1 is LNHNV and CDR2 is YYDKDF (reference sequence). Trimming removed 0 bases at V and 4 bases at J, with 7 bases between. The length of the CDR3 is 13 residues. CDR3 protein: CATSREGKYEQYF. CDR3 in DNA: TGTGCCACCAGCAGAGAGGGCAAGTACGAGCAGTACTTC.

The chain carries TRBV18 and TRBJ1-3; no clear D. The CDR3 loop spans 18 amino acids. V was cut by 2 bases and J by 4 bases, with 21 bases left in between. Germline loops: CDR1 KGHSH, CDR2 LQKENI. CDR3 DNA sequence: TGTGCCAGCTCACCAAGGAGTTTACAACTCATAAGGGGAAACACCATATATTTT. This gives the protein CASSPRSLQLIRGNTIYF.

The V and J genes are TRBV5-1 and TRBJ1-2, with 9 bases lining up with TRBD1. This CDR3 is 13 amino acids long. V lost 6 bases to trimming and J lost 4 bases; unmatched junction nucleotides: 4. Looked up from germline, CDR1 is SGHRS and CDR2 is YFSETQ. The CDR3 loop is CASTPGQGYGYTF. The CDR3, as DNA: TGCGCCAGCACTCCGGGACAGGGCTATGGCTACACCTTC.

This clone was seen once. The chain carries TRBV29-1 and TRBJ1-1; the match to TRBD1 covers 10 bases. The CDR3 spans 13 residues. Trimming cost V 5 bases and J 5 bases; bases outside gene matches: 5. Germline CDR1 SQVTM, CDR2 ANQGSEA. CDR3 residues: CSVSGTGETEAFF. The CDR3 region has the DNA TGCAGCGTTTCCGGGACAGGGGAGACTGAAGCTTTCTTT.

The chain uses TRBV10-2 and TRBJ2-7; D may be TRBD1 or TRBD2 (5 bases each). The CDR3 has 13 amino acids. V lost 8 bases to trimming and J lost 3 bases, with 14 bases between them. The germline gives CDR1 WSHSY, CDR2 SAAADI. As DNA, the CDR3 is TGCGCCAGCGTTCGGGACCTAAGCTACGAGCAGTACTTC. Its protein is CASVRDLSYEQYF.

This sequence joins TRBV15 and TRBJ2-5; maybe TRBD1 (5 bases). Trimming pared 6 bases from V and 5 bases from J, leaving 19 bases between. Germline loops: CDR1 LNHNV, CDR2 YYDKDF (reference sequence). The CDR3 is 15 amino acids. The CDR3 loop reads CATRGRGSRMETQYF. The CDR3 DNA reads TGTGCCACCAGAGGAAGGGGAAGCAGAATGGAGACCCAGTACTTC.

The rearrangement links TRBV4-1 to TRBJ2-1; D gene unclear. The CDR3 spans 15 residues. The V end was cut by 4 bases, the J end by 9 bases, with 19 bases between. From germline, CDR1 is MGHRA and CDR2 YSYEKL. The CDR3 region is CASSLRAEPTGEQFF. In nucleotides, the CDR3 is TGCGCCAGCAGCCTCCGGGCCGAGCCAACGGGTGAGCAGTTCTTC.

The rearrangement uses TRBV6-5 and TRBJ2-2; D unclear. The CDR3 consists of 15 residues. V was pared by 3 bases and J by 2 bases, with 10 bases between. Looked up from germline, CDR1 is MNHEY and CDR2 is SVGAGI. The CDR3 DNA follows: TGTGCCAGCAGTTATACCAGCCCTAACACCGGGGAGCTGTTTTTT. Translating it yields CASSYTSPNTGELFF.

The chain uses TRBV6-1 and TRBJ2-7, with 12 nucleotides matching TRBD2. The CDR3 consists of 14 residues. V shed 6 bases, J shed 7 bases, and the junction held 7 bases outside the gene matches. Germline CDR1 and CDR2: MNHNS and SASEGT. The CDR3 protein is CASRELAGGFEQYF. In DNA, the CDR3 is TGTGCCAGCAGGGAACTAGCGGGAGGTTTTGAGCAGTACTTC.

The chain links TRBV5-6 to TRBJ2-1; 12 bases map to TRBD2. V was pared by 4 bases and J by 9 bases, with 5 bases of the junction left unmatched. Germline CDR1 SGHDT, CDR2 YYEEEE. CDR3 length: 14 amino acids. The CDR3 reads CASSRTSGNGEQFF. In nucleotides, the CDR3 is TGTGCCAGCAGCCGGACTAGCGGGAACGGTGAGCAGTTCTTC. The whole variable domain, remainder taken from reference TRBV5-6 and TRBJ2-1, is DAGVTQSPTHLIKTRGQQVTLRCSPKSGHDTVSWYQQALGQGPQFIFQYYEEEERQRGNFPDRFSGHQFPNYSSELNVNALLLGDSALYLCASSRTSGNGEQFFGPGTRLTVL.

The V gene is TRBV4-3, the J gene TRBJ2-7; D unclear. The V and J ends lost 0 bases and 0 bases respectively, with 6 bases between them. CDR3 length equals 14 residues. CDR1 is LGHNA, CDR2 YSLEER, per germline. DNA of the CDR3: TGCGCCAGCAGCCAAGATGACAACTCCTACGAGCAGTACTTC. It translates to CASSQDDNSYEQYF.

V gene TRBV5-1 combines with J gene TRBJ2-1, with D perhaps TRBD1 (6 bases). The CDR3 covers 15 residues. CDR1 is SGHRS, CDR2 YFSETQ, per germline. V dropped 0 bases and J dropped 9 bases, with 16 bases sitting between them. The CDR3 is CASSLEPTGLSEQFF. The DNA of the CDR3 is TGCGCCAGCAGCTTGGAACCAACAGGGTTGTCTGAGCAGTTCTTC.

This clone came up a few times. V usage is TRBV7-9 and J usage is TRBJ1-5; unclear D gene. Germline V gene data show CDR1 as SEHNR and CDR2 as FQNEAQ (reference sequence). Trimming removed 1 base from V and 0 bases from J, with 4 bases in between. This CDR3 spans 14 amino acids. CDR3 DNA: TGTGCCAGCAGCTTAGACAGTAGCAATCAGCCCCAGCATTTT. Translated, it gives CASSLDSSNQPQHF.

The chain has TRBV5-6 and TRBJ2-7; D remains ambiguous. Trimming took 4 bases from V and 7 from J, leaving 12 bases between them. This CDR3 has 12 amino acids. CDR1 and CDR2 (germline): SGHDT, YYEEEE. CDR3 nucleotide sequence: TGTGCCAGCAGCAAGCCGGTGGGGGAGCAGTACTTC. Translating it yields CASSKPVGEQYF.

Worth noting for this clone: This specimen includes other DNA sequences encoding the same CDR3. The chain has TRBV18 and TRBJ2-6; 10 nucleotides agree with TRBD1. Germline assignment: CDR1 KGHSH and CDR2 LQKENI. CDR3 size: 17 residues. The trim removed 6 bases at V and 0 bases at J, leaving 5 bases unmatched. CDR3 DNA sequence: TGTGCCAGCTCCCCTAGGACAGGGGGCTCTGGGGCCAACGTCCTGACTTTC. This translates into CASSPRTGGSGANVLTF. Combining the CDR3 with reference TRBV18 and TRBJ2-6 gives the whole variable domain NAGVMQNPRHLVRRRGQEARLRCSPMKGHSHVYWYRQLPEEGLKFMVYLQKENIIDESGMPKERFSAEFPKEGPSILRIQQVVRGDSAAYFCASSPRTGGSGANVLTFGAGSRLTVL.

This clone occurred once. The chain links TRBV18 to TRBJ2-1, with TRBD2 matching 9 bases. V lost 1 base to trimming and J lost 5 bases; unmatched junction nucleotides: 6. Germline assignment: CDR1 KGHSH and CDR2 LQKENI. CDR3 length: 16 residues. CDR3 nucleotide sequence: TGTGCCAGCTCACCACGGGGGACTAGCAGACACAATGAGCAGTTCTTC. Its protein product is CASSPRGTSRHNEQFF. The complete variable domain, with remaining parts taken from reference TRBV18 and TRBJ2-1, reads NAGVMQNPRHLVRRRGQEARLRCSPMKGHSHVYWYRQLPEEGLKFMVYLQKENIIDESGMPKERFSAEFPKEGPSILRIQQVVRGDSAAYFCASSPRGTSRHNEQFFGPGTRLTVL.

This chain connects TRBV28 to TRBJ2-7; D might be TRBD2 (6 bases). Trimming pared 8 bases from V and 6 bases from J, leaving 26 bases between. The CDR3 covers 16 residues. In germline, CDR1 is MDHEN, CDR2 SYDVKM. The CDR3 region has the DNA TGTGCCAGCGAAAGAAGTGTATGGGGGGAGTCAGGCGAGCAGTACTTC. This encodes CASERSVWGESGEQYF.

The V and J genes are TRBV2 and TRBJ1-2; D unclear. CDR3 size: 14 residues. Trimming took off 3 bases at V and 4 bases at J, with 12 bases between the two ends. Germline CDR1 is SNHLY and CDR2 is FYNNEI. CDR3 amino acids: CASSEAGGFYGYTF. CDR3 DNA: TGTGCCAGCAGTGAGGCCGGTGGGTTCTATGGCTACACCTTC.

This chain uses TRBV5-4 with TRBJ2-1; D perhaps matches TRBD2 (6 bases). The CDR3 extends over 16 amino acids. Trimming removed 4 bases at V and 5 bases at J, with 19 bases between. Per the germline V gene, CDR1 is SGHNT and CDR2 is YYREEE (reference sequence). CDR3 coding DNA: TGTGCCAGCAGCCCGCCGGCGGGACGGAGGGACAATGAGCAGTTCTTC. Encoded protein: CASSPPAGRRDNEQFF.

The rearrangement uses TRBV6-5 and TRBJ1-2; D is ambiguous. From germline, CDR1 is MNHEY and CDR2 SVGAGI. The V and J ends lost 7 bases and 3 bases respectively, with 12 bases between them. CDR3 size: 13 residues. The CDR3 region has the DNA TGTGCCAGCAAGGCGGAGGGCCACTATGGCTACACCTTC. Its protein is CASKAEGHYGYTF.

This chain connects TRBV28 to TRBJ1-1, with D possibly being TRBD1 (6 bases). The germline V gene encodes CDR1 MDHEN and CDR2 SYDVKM. CDR3 size: 14 residues. V was shortened by 3 bases and J by 11 bases, with 19 bases between the two germline ends. The CDR3 DNA follows: TGTGCCAGCAGTTTCGACCCTAAGACAGGTATCGCTTTCTTT. Its translation: CASSFDPKTGIAFF.

This clone was detected only once. CDR3 sequence reads: CASSSGGHYEQYF. The CDR3 DNA sequence: TGTGCCAGCAGCTCGGGGGGACACTACGAGCAGTACTTC. The rearrangement joins TRBV7-9 to TRBJ2-7; TRBD2 is a possible D gene (7 bases). The CDR3 runs to 13 residues. The germline V and J ends were trimmed by 4 bases and 3 bases, with 10 bases remaining between them. From germline, CDR1 is SEHNR and CDR2 FQNEAQ (reference sequence).

This chain links TRBV15 with TRBJ1-5, with 7 bases that match TRBD1. The CDR3 is 15 residues long. CDR1 is LNHNV and CDR2 is YYDKDF in the germline V gene (reference sequence). The ends lost 1 base at V and 5 bases at J; junction bases unmatched: 5. The CDR3 DNA sequence: TGTGCCACCAGCAGAGTGGGACAGACAGATCAGCCCCAGCATTTT. It is translated as CATSRVGQTDQPQHF.

This chain uses TRBV7-2 with TRBJ2-3; 10 bases match TRBD2. The CDR3 runs 16 residues. CDR1 and CDR2 (germline): SGHTA, FQGNSA. V lost 2 bases and J lost 3; bases outside the gene matches: 5. The CDR3 nucleotides are TGTGCCAGCAGCTTAAGAGCTAGCGGGAGTACAGATACGCAGTATTTT. Translated, it gives CASSLRASGSTDTQYF. Combining the CDR3 with reference TRBV7-2 and TRBJ2-3 gives the whole variable domain GAGVSQSPSNKVTEKGKDVELRCDPISGHTALYWYRQSLGQGLEFLIYFQGNSAPDKSGLPSDRFSAERTGGSVSTLTIQRTQQEDSAVYLCASSLRASGSTDTQYFGPGTRLTVL.